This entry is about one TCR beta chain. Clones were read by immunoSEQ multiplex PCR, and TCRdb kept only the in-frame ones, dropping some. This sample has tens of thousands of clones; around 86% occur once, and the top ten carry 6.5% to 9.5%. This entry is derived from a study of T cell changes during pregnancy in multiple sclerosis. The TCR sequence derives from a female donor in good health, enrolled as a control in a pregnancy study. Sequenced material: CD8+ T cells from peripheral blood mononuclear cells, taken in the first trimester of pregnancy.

The CDR3 region has the DNA TGTGCCAGCAGTTACGACGGGGACATTCAGTACTTC. Translating gives CASSYDGDIQYF. The rearrangement uses TRBV6-5 and TRBJ2-4, with D possibly matching TRBD2 (5 bases). Germline CDR1 and CDR2: MNHEY and SVGAGI. V shed 2 bases and J shed 8 bases, with 7 bases lying between them. This CDR3 contains 12 residues.